Given below is one TCR beta chain in context. Its target antigen remains unknown. Base-call qualities are not available, and no considerably larger clone is one nucleotide away. The immunoSEQ Assay, a bias-controlled multiplex PCR, was used to amplify TCRbeta CDR3 regions from genomic DNA. The authors' analysis ran thus. Nucleated cell counts per sample were estimated from amplification of reference gene primers within the assay. To quantify the absolute abundance of each unique TCRbeta CDR3 rearrangement, sequence reads were collapsed and filtered. Productive Simpson clonality was computed per sample as the square root of Simpson's diversity index over productive rearrangements. TCRdb retrieved this table from immuneACCESS and kept in-frame rearrangements only. Not all clones are present; in checked studies, unresolved V genes account for under half, and no reason is known for the remainder. V and J calls and clone size are given by that table; D and trimming were obtained from the DNA. Within this sample are about 400,000 clones, with approximately 91% of them counted one time only. The top ten clones comprise around 2% of the sample.

This entry is derived from a study of blood T cell repertoires in COVID-19 (TCRdb year 2020). Background for the entire study: The collaborator samples originated in the United States, Italy and Spain and spanned the acute and convalescent phases of COVID-19. The material from the prospective study consisted of cDNA or gDNA derived from T cells, B-cell-depleted T cells, or PBMCs. Subjects who had been exposed to COVID-19, were actively infected with it, or had recovered from it provided the deeply sampled blood TCRbeta repertoires that made up the dataset. A freely available public database, intended as a resource for researchers studying the immune response to SARS-CoV-2, is where the repertoires were released. The samples were drawn from two sources: the first 160 participants of the ongoing ImmuneRACE study, and some 1,300 subjects contributed by 6 global collaborators. Sample metadata almost always included a de-identified subject ID, COVID-19 status, age in years and sex. Where HLA class I and class II types were available, the types were taken from metadata supplied by the sample provider, not from assay-based typing.

The CDR3 spans 15 residues, from the cysteine through the phenylalanine. Only CDR3 DNA remains: 45 bases, in frame from the first base. CDR1 and CDR2 (LGHNA, YNFKEQ) derive from the germline V gene. V is reduced by 1 base and J by 7 bases, leaving a spacing of 13 bases between them. Beyond this particular receptor, the publication reports: Clinical and demographic metadata were provided uncurated, with the amount varying by source and participant.

Participants in the prospective study were enrolled through a virtual design, were aged about 18 to 100 years, and lived in roughly 24 United States geographic areas. Cohort assignment in the prospective study relied on participant-reported clinical history from a screening survey and a study questionnaire. Each participant in the prospective study had whole blood, serum and a nasopharyngeal or oropharyngeal swab collected by mobile phlebotomists. Additional blood draws and questionnaires over an approximately two-month period could optionally be provided by prospective study participants. Before DNA extraction, blood samples from the prospective study were shipped at room temperature or frozen.

This chain joins TRBV4-2 to TRBJ1-4; too little of a D gene remains to name it. The specimen was PBMCs or T cells enriched from blood (not recorded which). This sequence originates from a middle-aged woman with acute COVID-19. The DNA sequence is given as TGTGCCAGCAGCCAAGGGGCGGACCGGGGTGAAAAACTGTTTTTT. Protein translation: CASSQGADRGEKLFF.